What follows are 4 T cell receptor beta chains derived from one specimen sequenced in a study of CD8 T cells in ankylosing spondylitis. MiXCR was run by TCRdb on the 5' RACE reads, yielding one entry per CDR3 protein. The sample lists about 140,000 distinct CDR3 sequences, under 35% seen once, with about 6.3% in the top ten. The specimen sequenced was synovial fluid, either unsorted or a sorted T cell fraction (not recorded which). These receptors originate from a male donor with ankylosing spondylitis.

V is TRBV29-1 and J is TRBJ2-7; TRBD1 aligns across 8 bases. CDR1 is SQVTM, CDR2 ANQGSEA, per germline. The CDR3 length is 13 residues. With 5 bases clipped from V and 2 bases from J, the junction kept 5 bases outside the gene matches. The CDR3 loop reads CSVSQGVTYEQYF. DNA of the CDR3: TGCAGCGTTTCACAGGGGGTGACCTACGAGCAGTACTTC.

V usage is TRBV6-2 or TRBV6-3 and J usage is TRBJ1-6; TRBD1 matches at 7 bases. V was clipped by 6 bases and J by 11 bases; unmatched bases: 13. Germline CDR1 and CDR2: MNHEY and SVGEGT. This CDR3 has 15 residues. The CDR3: CASRPATGVLAPLHF. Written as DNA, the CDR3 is TGTGCCAGCAGGCCGGCTACAGGGGTTTTGGCACCCCTCCACTTT.

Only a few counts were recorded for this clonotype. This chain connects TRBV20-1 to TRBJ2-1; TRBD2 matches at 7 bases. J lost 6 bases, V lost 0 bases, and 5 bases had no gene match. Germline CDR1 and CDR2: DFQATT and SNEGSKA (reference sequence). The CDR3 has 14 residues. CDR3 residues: CSARDGRRPNEQFF. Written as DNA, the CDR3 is TGCAGTGCTAGAGACGGGAGGCGGCCCAATGAGCAGTTCTTC.

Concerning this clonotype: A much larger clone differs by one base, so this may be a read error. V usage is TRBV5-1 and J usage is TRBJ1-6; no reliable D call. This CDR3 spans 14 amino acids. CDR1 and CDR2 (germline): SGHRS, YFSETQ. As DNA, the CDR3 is TGCGCCAGCAGCGAAGAAGGGAATAATCCACCCCTCCACTTT. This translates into CASSEEGNNPPLHF.